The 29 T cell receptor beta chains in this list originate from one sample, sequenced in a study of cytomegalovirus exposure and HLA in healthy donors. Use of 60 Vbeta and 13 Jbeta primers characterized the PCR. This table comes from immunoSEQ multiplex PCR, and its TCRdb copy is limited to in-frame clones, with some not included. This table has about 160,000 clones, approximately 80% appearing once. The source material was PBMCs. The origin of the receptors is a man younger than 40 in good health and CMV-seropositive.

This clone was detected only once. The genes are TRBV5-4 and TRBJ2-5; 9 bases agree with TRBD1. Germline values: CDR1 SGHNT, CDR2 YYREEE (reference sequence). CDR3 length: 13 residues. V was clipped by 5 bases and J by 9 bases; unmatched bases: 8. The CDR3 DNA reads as TGTGCCAGCAGGACCGGACAGGGGCAGTCCCAGTACTTC. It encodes CASRTGQGQSQYF.

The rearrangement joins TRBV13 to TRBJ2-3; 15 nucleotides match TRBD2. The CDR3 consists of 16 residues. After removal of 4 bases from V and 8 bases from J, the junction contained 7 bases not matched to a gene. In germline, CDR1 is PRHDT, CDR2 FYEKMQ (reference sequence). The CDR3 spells CASSSLRTSGGVTQYF. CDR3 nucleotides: TGTGCCAGCAGCTCACTTCGGACTAGCGGGGGGGTTACGCAGTATTTT.

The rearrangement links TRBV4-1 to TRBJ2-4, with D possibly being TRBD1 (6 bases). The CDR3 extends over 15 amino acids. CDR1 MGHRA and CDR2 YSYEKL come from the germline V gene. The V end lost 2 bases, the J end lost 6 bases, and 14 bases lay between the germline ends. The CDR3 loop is CASSQLGAPLNIQYF. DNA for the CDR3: TGCGCCAGCAGCCAACTGGGGGCGCCCTTAAACATTCAGTACTTC.

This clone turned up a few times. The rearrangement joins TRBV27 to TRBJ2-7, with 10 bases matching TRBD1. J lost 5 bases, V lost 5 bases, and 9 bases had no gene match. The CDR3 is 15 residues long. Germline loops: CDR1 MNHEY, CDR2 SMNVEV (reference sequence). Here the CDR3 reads CASSPIGTGVNEQYF. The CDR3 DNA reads TGTGCCAGCAGTCCTATCGGGACAGGGGTTAACGAGCAGTACTTC.

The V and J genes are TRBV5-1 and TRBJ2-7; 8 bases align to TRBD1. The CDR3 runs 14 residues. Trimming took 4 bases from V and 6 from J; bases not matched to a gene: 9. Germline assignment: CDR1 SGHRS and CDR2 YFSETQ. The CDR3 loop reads CASSPGQANSEQYF. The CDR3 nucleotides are TGCGCCAGCAGCCCGGGACAGGCCAACTCCGAGCAGTACTTC.

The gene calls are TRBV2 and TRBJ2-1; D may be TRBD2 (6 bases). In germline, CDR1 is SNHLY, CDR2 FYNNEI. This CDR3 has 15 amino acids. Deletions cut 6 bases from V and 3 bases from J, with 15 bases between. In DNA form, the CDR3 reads TGTGCCAGCAGGAGTCCCGCGGGAATCTACAATGAGCAGTTCTTC. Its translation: CASRSPAGIYNEQFF.

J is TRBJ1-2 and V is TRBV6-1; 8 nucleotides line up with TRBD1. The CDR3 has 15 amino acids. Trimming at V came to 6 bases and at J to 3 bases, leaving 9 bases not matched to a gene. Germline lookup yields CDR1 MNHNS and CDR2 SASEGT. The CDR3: CASRYHRGAYYGYTF. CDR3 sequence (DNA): TGTGCCAGCAGATACCACAGGGGGGCGTACTATGGCTACACCTTC.

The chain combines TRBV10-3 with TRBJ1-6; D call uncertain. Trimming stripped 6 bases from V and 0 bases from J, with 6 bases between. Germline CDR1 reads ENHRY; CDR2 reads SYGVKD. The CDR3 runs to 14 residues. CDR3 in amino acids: CAIRGGSYNSPLHF. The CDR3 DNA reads TGTGCCATCAGGGGAGGCTCCTATAATTCACCCCTCCACTTT.

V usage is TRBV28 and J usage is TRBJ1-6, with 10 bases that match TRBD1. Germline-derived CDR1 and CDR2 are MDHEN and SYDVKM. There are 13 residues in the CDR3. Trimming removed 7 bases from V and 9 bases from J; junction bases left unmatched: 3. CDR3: CASKGQGFSPLHF. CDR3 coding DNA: TGTGCCAGCAAGGGACAGGGGTTTTCACCCCTCCACTTT.

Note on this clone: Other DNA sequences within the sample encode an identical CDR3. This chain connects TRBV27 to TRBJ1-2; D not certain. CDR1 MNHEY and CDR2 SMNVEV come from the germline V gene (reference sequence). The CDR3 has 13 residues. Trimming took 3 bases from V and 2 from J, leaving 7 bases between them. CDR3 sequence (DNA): TGTGCCAGCAGTTTCGGGAGGAACTATGGCTACACCTTC. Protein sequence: CASSFGRNYGYTF.

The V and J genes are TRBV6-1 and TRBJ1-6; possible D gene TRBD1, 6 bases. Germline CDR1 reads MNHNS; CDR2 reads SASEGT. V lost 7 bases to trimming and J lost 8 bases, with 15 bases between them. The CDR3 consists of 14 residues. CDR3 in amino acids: CASTKTGFDSPLHF. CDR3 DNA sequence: TGTGCCAGCACCAAAACAGGGTTCGATTCACCCCTCCACTTT.

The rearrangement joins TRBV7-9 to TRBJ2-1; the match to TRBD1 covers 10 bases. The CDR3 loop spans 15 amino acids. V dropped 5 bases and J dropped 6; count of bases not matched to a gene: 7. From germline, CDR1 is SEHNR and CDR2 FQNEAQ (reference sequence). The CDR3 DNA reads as TGTGCCAGCAGCCCTGGACAGGGGGGAGTCAATGAGCAGTTCTTC. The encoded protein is CASSPGQGGVNEQFF.

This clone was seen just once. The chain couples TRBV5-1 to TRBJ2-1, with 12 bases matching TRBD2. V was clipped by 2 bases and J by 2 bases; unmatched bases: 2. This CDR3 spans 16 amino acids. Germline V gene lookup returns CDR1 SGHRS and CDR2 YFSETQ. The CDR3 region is CASSFRTSGTYNEQFF. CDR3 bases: TGCGCCAGCAGCTTCCGGACTAGCGGGACCTACAATGAGCAGTTCTTC.

CDR3 amino acids: CASSLYRDNEQFF. The DNA of the CDR3 is TGTGCCAGCAGTTTATATAGAGACAATGAGCAGTTCTTC. This chain connects TRBV27 to TRBJ2-1, with D unresolved. Per the germline V gene, CDR1 is MNHEY and CDR2 is SMNVEV (reference sequence). Trimming shortened V by 1 base and J by 5 bases, and 6 bases separated the two germline ends. The CDR3 is 13 residues long.

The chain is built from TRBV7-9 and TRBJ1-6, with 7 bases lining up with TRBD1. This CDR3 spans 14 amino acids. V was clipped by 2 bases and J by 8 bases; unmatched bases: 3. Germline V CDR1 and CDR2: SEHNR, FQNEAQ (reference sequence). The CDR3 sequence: CASSLTGEDSPLHF. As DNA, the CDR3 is TGTGCCAGCAGCTTAACAGGGGAAGATTCACCCCTCCACTTT. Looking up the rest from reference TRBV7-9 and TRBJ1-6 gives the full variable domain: DTGVSQNPRHKITKRGQNVTFRCDPISEHNRLYWYRQTLGQGPEFLTYFQNEAQLEKSRLLSDRFSAERPKGSFSTLEIQRTEQGDSAMYLCASSLTGEDSPLHFGNGTRLTVT.

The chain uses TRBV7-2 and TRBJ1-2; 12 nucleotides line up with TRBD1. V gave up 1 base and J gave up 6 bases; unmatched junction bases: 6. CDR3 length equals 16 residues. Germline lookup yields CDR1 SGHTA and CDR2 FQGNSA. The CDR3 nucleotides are TGTGCCAGCAGCTTAGTGGGGACAGGGGGCCCCCATGGCTACACCTTC. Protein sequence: CASSLVGTGGPHGYTF.

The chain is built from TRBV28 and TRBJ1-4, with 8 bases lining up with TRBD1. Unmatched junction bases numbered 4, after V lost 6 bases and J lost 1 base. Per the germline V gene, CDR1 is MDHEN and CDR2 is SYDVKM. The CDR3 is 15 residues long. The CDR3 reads CASRETGGTNEKLFF. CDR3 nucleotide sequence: TGTGCCAGCAGGGAAACAGGGGGAACTAATGAAAAACTGTTTTTT.

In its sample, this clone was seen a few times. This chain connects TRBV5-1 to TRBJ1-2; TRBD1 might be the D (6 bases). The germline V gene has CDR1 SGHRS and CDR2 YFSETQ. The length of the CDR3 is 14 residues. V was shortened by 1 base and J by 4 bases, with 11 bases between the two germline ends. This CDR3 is CASSLTGQFYGYTF. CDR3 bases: TGCGCCAGCAGCTTGACAGGGCAATTCTATGGCTACACCTTC.

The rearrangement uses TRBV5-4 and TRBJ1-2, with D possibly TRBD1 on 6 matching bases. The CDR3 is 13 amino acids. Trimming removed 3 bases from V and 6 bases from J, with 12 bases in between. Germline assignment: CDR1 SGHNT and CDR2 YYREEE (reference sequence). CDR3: CASSSTGRDGYTF. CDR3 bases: TGTGCCAGCAGCTCCACAGGGAGGGATGGCTACACCTTC.

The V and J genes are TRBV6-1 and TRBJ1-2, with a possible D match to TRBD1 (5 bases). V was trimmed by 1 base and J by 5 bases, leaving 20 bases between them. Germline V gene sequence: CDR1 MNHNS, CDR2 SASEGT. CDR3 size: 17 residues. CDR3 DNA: TGTGCCAGCAGTGAAGAGGGGCAGAACGTAATTATTTATGGCTACACCTTC. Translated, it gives CASSEEGQNVIIYGYTF.

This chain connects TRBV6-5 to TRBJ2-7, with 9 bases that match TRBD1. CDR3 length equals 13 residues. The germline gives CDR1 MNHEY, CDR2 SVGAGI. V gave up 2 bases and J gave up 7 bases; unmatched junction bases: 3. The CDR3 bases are TGTGCCAGCAGTTACACGGGACAGGGAGAGCAGTACTTC. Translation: CASSYTGQGEQYF.

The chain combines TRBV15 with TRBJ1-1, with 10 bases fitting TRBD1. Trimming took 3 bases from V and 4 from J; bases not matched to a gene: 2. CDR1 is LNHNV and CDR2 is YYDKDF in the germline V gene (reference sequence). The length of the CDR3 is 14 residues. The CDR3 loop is CATSRTGGLTEAFF. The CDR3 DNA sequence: TGTGCCACCAGCAGGACAGGGGGCCTCACTGAAGCTTTCTTT.

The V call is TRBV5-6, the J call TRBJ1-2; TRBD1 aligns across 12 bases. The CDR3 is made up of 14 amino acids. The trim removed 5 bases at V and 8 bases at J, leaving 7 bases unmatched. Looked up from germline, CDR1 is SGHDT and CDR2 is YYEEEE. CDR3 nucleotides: TGTGCCAGCAGTCCGGGACAGGGGGCAGGAGGCTACACCTTC. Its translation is CASSPGQGAGGYTF.

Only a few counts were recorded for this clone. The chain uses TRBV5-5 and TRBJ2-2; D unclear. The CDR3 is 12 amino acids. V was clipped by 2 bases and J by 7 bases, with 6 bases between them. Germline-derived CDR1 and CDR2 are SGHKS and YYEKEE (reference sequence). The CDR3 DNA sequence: TGTGCCAGCAGCTTCCCAGGCGGGGAGCTGTTTTTT. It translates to CASSFPGGELFF.

Here the CDR3 reads CASSGGEGQPQHF. The DNA for the CDR3 is TGCGCCAGCAGTGGTGGGGAGGGTCAGCCCCAGCATTTT. The J gene is TRBJ1-5, the V gene TRBV10-1, with D unclear. From germline, CDR1 is WNHNN and CDR2 SYGVQD (reference sequence). V was shortened by 4 bases and J by 6 bases, with 10 bases between the two germline ends. There are 13 residues in the CDR3.

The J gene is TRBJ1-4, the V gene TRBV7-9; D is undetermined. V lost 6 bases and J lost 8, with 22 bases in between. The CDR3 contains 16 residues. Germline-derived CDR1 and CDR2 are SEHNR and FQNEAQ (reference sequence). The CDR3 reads CASSRLGGGLEEKLFF. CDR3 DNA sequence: TGTGCCAGCAGTCGACTTGGAGGAGGGCTTGAAGAAAAACTGTTTTTT. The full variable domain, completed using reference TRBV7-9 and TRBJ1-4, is DTGVSQNPRHKITKRGQNVTFRCDPISEHNRLYWYRQTLGQGPEFLTYFQNEAQLEKSRLLSDRFSAERPKGSFSTLEIQRTEQGDSAMYLCASSRLGGGLEEKLFFGSGTQLSVL.

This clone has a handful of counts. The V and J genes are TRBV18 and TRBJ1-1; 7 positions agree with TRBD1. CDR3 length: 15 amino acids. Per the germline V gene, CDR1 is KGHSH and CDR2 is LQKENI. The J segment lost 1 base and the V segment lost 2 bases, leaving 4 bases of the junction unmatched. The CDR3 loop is CASSPGSGGNTEAFF. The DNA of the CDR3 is TGTGCCAGCTCACCAGGTTCAGGGGGGAACACTGAAGCTTTCTTT.

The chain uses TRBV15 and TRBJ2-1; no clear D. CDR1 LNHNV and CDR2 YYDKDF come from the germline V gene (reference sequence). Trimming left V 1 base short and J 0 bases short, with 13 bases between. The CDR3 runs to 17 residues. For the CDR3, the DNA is TGTGCCACCAGCAGAGTTAGCTTTCAGAGCTCCTACAATGAGCAGTTCTTC. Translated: CATSRVSFQSSYNEQFF.

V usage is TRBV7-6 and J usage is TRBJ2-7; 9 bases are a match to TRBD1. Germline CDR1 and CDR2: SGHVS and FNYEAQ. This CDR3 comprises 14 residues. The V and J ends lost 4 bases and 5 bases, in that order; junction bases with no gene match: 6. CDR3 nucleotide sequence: TGTGCCAGCAGCTCACTACAGGGGGCCCACGAGCAGTACTTC. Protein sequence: CASSSLQGAHEQYF.